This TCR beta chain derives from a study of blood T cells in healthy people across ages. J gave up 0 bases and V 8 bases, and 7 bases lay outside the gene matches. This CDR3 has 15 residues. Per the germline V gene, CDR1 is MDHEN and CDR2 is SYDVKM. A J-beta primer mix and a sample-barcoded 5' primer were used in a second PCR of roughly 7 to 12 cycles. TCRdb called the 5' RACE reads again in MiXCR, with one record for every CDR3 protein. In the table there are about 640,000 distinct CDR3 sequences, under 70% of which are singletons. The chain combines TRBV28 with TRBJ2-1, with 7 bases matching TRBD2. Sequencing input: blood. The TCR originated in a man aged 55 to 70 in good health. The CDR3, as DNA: TGTGCCAGCCGAAGGGGAGGGAGCTCCTACAATGAGCAGTTCTTC. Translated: CASRRGGSSYNEQFF.